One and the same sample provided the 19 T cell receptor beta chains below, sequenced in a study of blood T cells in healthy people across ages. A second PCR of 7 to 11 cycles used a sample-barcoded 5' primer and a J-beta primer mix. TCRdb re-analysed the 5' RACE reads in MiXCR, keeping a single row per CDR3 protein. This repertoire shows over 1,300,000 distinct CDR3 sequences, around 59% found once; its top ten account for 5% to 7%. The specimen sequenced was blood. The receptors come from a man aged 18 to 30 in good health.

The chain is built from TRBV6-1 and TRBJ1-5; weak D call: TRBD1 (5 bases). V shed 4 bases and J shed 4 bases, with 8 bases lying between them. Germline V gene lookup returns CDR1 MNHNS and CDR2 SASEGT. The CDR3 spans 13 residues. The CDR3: CASSGWGNQPQHF. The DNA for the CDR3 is TGTGCCAGCAGTGGGTGGGGGAATCAGCCCCAGCATTTT.

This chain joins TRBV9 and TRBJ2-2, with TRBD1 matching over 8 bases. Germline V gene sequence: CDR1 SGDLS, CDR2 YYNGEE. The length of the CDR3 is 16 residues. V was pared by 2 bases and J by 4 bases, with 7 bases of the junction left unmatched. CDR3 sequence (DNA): TGTGCCAGCAGCGTTGAGACAGGGGTCCTCACCGGGGAGCTGTTTTTT. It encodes CASSVETGVLTGELFF.

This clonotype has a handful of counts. The CDR3: CASLGLLSTDTQYF. DNA of the CDR3: TGTGCCAGCCTAGGACTACTTAGCACAGATACGCAGTATTTT. This sequence joins TRBV6-1 and TRBJ2-3; maybe TRBD2 (6 bases). This CDR3 contains 14 residues. Germline CDR1 MNHNS, CDR2 SASEGT. With 8 bases removed from V and 0 bases from J, the gap between germline ends came to 12 bases.

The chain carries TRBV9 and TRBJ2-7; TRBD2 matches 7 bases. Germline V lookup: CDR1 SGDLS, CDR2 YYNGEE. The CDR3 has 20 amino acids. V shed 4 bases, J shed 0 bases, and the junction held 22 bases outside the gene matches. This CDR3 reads CASSPRMGDLSAGDSYEQYF. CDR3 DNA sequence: TGTGCCAGCAGCCCTAGAATGGGGGACTTAAGCGCGGGGGACTCCTACGAGCAGTACTTC. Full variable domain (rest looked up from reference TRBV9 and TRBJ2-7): DSGVTQTPKHLITATGQRVTLRCSPRSGDLSVYWYQQSLDQGLQFLIQYYNGEERAKGNILERFSAQQFPDLHSELNLSSLELGDSALYFCASSPRMGDLSAGDSYEQYFGPGTRLTVT.

CDR3 residues: CASSQAGQGLTQYF. CDR3 coding DNA: TGTGCCAGCAGCCAAGCGGGACAGGGTTTGACCCAGTACTTC. V usage is TRBV3-1 and J usage is TRBJ2-5, with 9 bases aligning to TRBD1. The V and J ends lost 1 base and 7 bases, in that order; junction bases with no gene match: 4. This CDR3 is built from 14 residues. Germline CDR1 and CDR2: LGHDT and YNNKEL (reference sequence).

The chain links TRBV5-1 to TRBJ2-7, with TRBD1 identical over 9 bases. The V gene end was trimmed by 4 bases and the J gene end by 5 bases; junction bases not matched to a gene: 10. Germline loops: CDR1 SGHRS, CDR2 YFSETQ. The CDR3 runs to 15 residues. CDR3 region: CASSLRTGDMDEQYF. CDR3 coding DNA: TGCGCCAGCAGCCTCCGGACAGGGGATATGGACGAGCAGTACTTC.

CDR3 amino acids: CASSIGENSGDEQFF. CDR3 nucleotides: TGCGCCAGCAGCATCGGGGAAAATTCCGGGGATGAGCAGTTCTTC. This chain joins TRBV5-1 and TRBJ2-1, with a possible D match to TRBD2 (5 bases). V lost 4 bases and J 8 bases, leaving 19 bases between the germline ends. The germline gives CDR1 SGHRS, CDR2 YFSETQ. The CDR3 has 15 residues.

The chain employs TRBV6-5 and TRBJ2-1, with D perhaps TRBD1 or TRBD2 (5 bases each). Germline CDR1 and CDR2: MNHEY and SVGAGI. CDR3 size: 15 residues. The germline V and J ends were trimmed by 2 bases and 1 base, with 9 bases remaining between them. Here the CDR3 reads CASSYGTESYNEQFF. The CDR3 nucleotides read TGTGCCAGCAGTTACGGGACCGAGTCCTACAATGAGCAGTTCTTC.

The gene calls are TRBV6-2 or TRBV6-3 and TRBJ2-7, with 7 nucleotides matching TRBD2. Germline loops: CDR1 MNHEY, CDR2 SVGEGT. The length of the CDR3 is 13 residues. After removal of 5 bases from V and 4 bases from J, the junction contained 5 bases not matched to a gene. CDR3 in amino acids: CASSDSGKYEQYF. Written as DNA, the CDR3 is TGTGCCAGCAGTGACAGCGGGAAGTACGAGCAGTACTTC.

The CDR3 here is CASSDDSLVQSSTDTQYF. In DNA form, the CDR3 reads TGTGCCAGCAGTGACGACAGCTTAGTTCAATCTAGCACAGATACGCAGTATTTT. The chain uses TRBV12-3 or TRBV12-4 and TRBJ2-3; the D gene is possibly TRBD1 (5 bases). V was pared by 5 bases and J by 0 bases, with 21 bases between. The CDR3 runs 18 residues.

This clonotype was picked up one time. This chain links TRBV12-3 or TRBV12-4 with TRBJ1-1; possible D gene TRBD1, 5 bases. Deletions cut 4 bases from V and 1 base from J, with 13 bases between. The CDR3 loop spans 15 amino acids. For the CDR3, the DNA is TGTGCCAGCAGTTCTCCGGGACCCCAGAACACTGAAGCTTTCTTT. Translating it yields CASSSPGPQNTEAFF.

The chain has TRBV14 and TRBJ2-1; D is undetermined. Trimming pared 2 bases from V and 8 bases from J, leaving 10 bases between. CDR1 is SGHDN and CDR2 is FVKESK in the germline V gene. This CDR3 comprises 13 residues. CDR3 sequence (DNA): TGTGCCAGCAGCCAAATCCTAGTAGATGAGCAGTTCTTC. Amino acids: CASSQILVDEQFF. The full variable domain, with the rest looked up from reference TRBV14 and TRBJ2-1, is EAGVTQFPSHSVIEKGQTVTLRCDPISGHDNLYWYRRVMGKEIKFLLHFVKESKQDESGMPNNRFLAERTGGTYSTLKVQPAELEDSGVYFCASSQILVDEQFFGPGTRLTVL.

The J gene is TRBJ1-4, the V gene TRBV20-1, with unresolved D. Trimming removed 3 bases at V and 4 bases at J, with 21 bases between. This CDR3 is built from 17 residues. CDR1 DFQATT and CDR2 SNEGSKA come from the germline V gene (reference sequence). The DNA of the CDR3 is TGCAGTGCTAGCTTGAGGACCACCACCGCTAATAATGAAAAACTGTTTTTT. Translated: CSASLRTTTANNEKLFF.

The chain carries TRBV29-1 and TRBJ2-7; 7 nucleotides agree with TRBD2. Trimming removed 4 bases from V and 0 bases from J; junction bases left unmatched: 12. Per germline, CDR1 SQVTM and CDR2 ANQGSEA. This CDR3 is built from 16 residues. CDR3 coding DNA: TGCAGCGTTGCGGGGGAGGGCAGGCAGAGCTCCTACGAGCAGTACTTC. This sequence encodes CSVAGEGRQSSYEQYF.

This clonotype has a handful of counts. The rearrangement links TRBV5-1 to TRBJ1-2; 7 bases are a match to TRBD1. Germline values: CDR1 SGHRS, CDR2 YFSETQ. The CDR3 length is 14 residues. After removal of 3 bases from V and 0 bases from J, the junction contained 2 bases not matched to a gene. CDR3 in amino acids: CASSWDRPNYGYTF. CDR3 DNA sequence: TGCGCCAGCAGCTGGGACAGACCTAACTATGGCTACACCTTC.

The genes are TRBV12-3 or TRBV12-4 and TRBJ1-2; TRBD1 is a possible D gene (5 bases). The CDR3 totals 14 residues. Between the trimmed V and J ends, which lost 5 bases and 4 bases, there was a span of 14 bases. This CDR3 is CASSTRAGPYGYTF. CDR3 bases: TGTGCCAGCAGTACACGGGCGGGGCCCTATGGCTACACCTTC.

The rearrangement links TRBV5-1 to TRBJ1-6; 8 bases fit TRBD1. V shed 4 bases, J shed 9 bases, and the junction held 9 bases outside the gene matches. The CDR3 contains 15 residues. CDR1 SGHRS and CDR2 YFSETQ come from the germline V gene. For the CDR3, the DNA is TGCGCCAGCAGCCCTTCGAGGACAGGGCCTTCACCCCTCCACTTT. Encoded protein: CASSPSRTGPSPLHF.

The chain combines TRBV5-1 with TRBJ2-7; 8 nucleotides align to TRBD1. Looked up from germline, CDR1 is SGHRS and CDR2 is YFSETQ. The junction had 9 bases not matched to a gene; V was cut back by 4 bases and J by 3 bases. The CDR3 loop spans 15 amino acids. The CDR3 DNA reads TGCGCCAGCAGCGTAACCGGGACAGGCAACTACGAGCAGTACTTC. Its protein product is CASSVTGTGNYEQYF.

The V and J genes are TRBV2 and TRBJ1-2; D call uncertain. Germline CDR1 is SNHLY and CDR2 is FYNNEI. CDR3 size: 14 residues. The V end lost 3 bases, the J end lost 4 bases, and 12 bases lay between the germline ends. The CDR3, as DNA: TGTGCCAGCAGTGAGGCCGGGGTTAGCTATGGCTACACCTTC. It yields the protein CASSEAGVSYGYTF.